This T cell receptor beta chain originates from a study of chemoradiotherapy in HPV16-positive cancers. Germline V gene data show CDR1 as LNHDA and CDR2 as SQIVND (reference sequence). The CDR3 is 12 amino acids. V shed 7 bases and J shed 5 bases, with 11 bases lying between them. Repertoires were sampled repeatedly during chemoradiotherapy. This table comes from immunoSEQ multiplex PCR, and its TCRdb copy is limited to in-frame clones, with some not included. The sample shows fewer than 15,000 clones, around 88% of them seen only once. Sequencing used blood, obtained from a patient who underwent chemoradiotherapy. This TCR came from a human donor with HPV-associated anogenital cancer. The chain has TRBV19 and TRBJ1-2; D is unresolved. CDR3 amino acids: CASKAERYGYTF. The CDR3 DNA reads as TGTGCCAGTAAAGCTGAAAGGTATGGCTACACCTTC.